The subject of this entry is one TCR beta chain. This entry comes from a study of blood T cell repertoires in COVID-19. Overall study context: Sites across the United States, Italy and Spain contributed samples from acute and convalescent COVID-19.

Trimming removed 3 bases from V and 4 bases from J; junction bases left unmatched: 14. CDR3 size: 17 residues. In germline, CDR1 is KGHSH, CDR2 LQKENI. The data were produced by immunoSEQ multiplex PCR, yet TCRdb's version contains in-frame clones alone and is incomplete. The table has some 100,000 clones, approximately 87% seen once. The rearrangement joins TRBV18 to TRBJ1-2, with 7 bases aligning to TRBD1. The receptor comes from a human donor in a cohort sampled during active COVID-19. Sequenced: peripheral blood. The CDR3 is CASSPTTGRNSLYGYTF. The CDR3 DNA sequence: TGTGCCAGCTCACCGACGACAGGGAGGAATTCCCTCTATGGCTACACCTTC.